The entry that follows covers one T cell receptor beta chain sequence. Its matching antigen is unknown. Per germline, CDR1 LGHNA and CDR2 YNFKEQ. The V end was cut by 3 bases, the J end by 0 bases, with 12 bases between. CDR3 length equals 16 residues. The PCR employed 60 Vbeta primers together with 13 Jbeta primers. Repertoires were generated with immunoSEQ multiplex PCR, while TCRdb's copy carries only in-frame clones and drops some. The repertoire holds over 150,000 clones, about 80% seen once, with 3% to 4% in the top ten. The sample originates from a study of cytomegalovirus exposure and HLA in healthy donors. Overall study: An earlier analysis found fewer than 120 million unique TCR beta sequences from approximately 190 million T cells. When fewer than 500 donors were genotyped, roughly four fifths of them were found to fall in the Caucasian-associated ancestry cluster.

Overall study findings and caveats: HLA-A and HLA-B allele assignments for most subjects were reportedly predicted accurately using TCR beta sequences.

This chain joins TRBV4-2 and TRBJ2-1, with D hard to call. The sample taken for sequencing was PBMCs. The source is a woman in her forties in good health and CMV-seronegative. The CDR3 protein is CASSQLGLGSYNEQFF. Written as DNA, the CDR3 is TGTGCCAGCAGCCAGCTCGGGTTGGGCTCCTACAATGAGCAGTTCTTC.